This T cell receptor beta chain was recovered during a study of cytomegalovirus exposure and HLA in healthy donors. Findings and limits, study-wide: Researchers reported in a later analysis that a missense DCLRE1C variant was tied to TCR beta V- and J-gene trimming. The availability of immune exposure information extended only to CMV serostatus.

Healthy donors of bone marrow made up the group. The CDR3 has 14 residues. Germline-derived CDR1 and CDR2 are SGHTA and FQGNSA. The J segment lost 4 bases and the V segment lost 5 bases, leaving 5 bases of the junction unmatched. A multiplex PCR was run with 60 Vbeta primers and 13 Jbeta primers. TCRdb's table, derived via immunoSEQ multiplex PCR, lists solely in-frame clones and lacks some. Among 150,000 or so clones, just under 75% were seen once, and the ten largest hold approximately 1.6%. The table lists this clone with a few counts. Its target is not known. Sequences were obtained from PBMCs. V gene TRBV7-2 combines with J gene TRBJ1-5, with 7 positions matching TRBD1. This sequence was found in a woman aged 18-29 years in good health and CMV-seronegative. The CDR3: CASSPRQGNQPQHF. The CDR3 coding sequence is TGTGCCAGCAGCCCTAGACAGGGTAATCAGCCCCAGCATTTT. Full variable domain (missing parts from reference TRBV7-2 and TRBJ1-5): GAGVSQSPSNKVTEKGKDVELRCDPISGHTALYWYRQSLGQGLEFLIYFQGNSAPDKSGLPSDRFSAERTGGSVSTLTIQRTQQEDSAVYLCASSPRQGNQPQHFGDGTRLSIL.